This entry is about one TCR beta chain. What it binds is unknown. This entry belongs to a study of shared clonotypes between healthy human individuals. Study-level background: CD8 memory received one plate per donor, CD8 naive two, CD4 memory three and CD4 naive three. Notes on the study in general: Non-shared clonotypes displayed generation probabilities falling below those of clonotypes present in all four donors.

Germline V lookup: CDR1 MNHEY, CDR2 SVGAGI. The CDR3 spans 14 residues. Trimming pared 5 bases from V and 5 bases from J, leaving 15 bases between. Using immunoSEQ multiplex PCR, the repertoire was profiled, and TCRdb retains in-frame clones only, with some absent. The table lists millions of clones, 85% to 95% of them singletons. Sequencing input: naive CD4+ T cells sorted from blood. As for subset: CD45RA+ positively selected. This clonotype was obtained from a man aged 18 to 30 in good health. The J gene is TRBJ2-5, the V gene TRBV6-5, with D maybe TRBD1 (5 bases). The CDR3 DNA is TGTGCCAGCAGTCCGCCAGGGTTGCTGGAGACCCAGTACTTC. Translated: CASSPPGLLETQYF.